The 16 T cell receptor beta chains reported below all come from one sample, sequenced in a study of cytomegalovirus exposure and HLA in healthy donors. The study ran its PCR with 60 Vbeta and 13 Jbeta primers. Assay: immunoSEQ multiplex PCR; the TCRdb copy retains only in-frame clones and omits some. The table has approximately 75,000 clones, 65% to 70% seen once. The source material was PBMCs. The receptors shown here come from a man aged 35-49 years in good health and CMV-seropositive.

This clone occurred a few times. The gene calls are TRBV30 and TRBJ2-3, with 11 bases matching TRBD2. In germline, CDR1 is GTSNPN, CDR2 SVGIG (reference sequence). This CDR3 is built from 17 residues. V shed 3 bases and J 5 bases; nucleotides not matched to a gene: 13. Here the CDR3 reads CAWSALGGGLAVDTQYF. CDR3 nucleotide sequence: TGTGCCTGGAGCGCCCTTGGTGGGGGACTAGCGGTAGATACGCAGTATTTT.

The chain uses TRBV7-9 and TRBJ1-1; TRBD1 might be the D (6 bases). The CDR3 length is 17 residues. Germline V gene sequence: CDR1 SEHNR, CDR2 FQNEAQ (reference sequence). Trimming stripped 5 bases from V and 0 bases from J, with 19 bases between. In DNA form, the CDR3 reads TGTGCCAGCAGCCCCCGAGGGGGGGGCAGTATGAACACTGAAGCTTTCTTT. Its protein is CASSPRGGGSMNTEAFF.

This clone was found a few times. V gene TRBV7-9 combines with J gene TRBJ2-5, with 7 nucleotides matching TRBD1. The germline V gene encodes CDR1 SEHNR and CDR2 FQNEAQ (reference sequence). The CDR3 length is 14 residues. V lost 5 bases and J lost 1; bases outside the gene matches: 4. The CDR3 DNA sequence: TGTGCCAGCAGCCCCGGGACAGTCCAAGAGACCCAGTACTTC. It specifies CASSPGTVQETQYF.

The gene calls are TRBV6-5 and TRBJ1-5; TRBD1 might be the D (5 bases). This CDR3 has 14 amino acids. V lost 5 bases to trimming and J lost 4 bases, with 12 bases between them. CDR1 is MNHEY and CDR2 is SVGAGI in the germline V gene. CDR3 residues: CASSPRGGNQPQHF. Here the CDR3 DNA reads TGTGCCAGCAGTCCCCGGGGGGGTAATCAGCCCCAGCATTTT.

This sequence joins TRBV5-1 and TRBJ2-1; D is perhaps TRBD1 (7 bases). The CDR3 length is 15 residues. Trimming cost V 3 bases and J 2 bases, with 12 bases left between them. Germline assignment: CDR1 SGHRS and CDR2 YFSETQ. CDR3 DNA: TGCGCCAGCAGCTGGCAGGGGGGAGCCTACAATGAGCAGTTCTTC. Protein sequence: CASSWQGGAYNEQFF. The whole variable domain, filled in from reference TRBV5-1 and TRBJ2-1, reads KAGVTQTPRYLIKTRGQQVTLSCSPISGHRSVSWYQQTPGQGLQFLFEYFSETQRNKGNFPGRFSGRQFSNSRSEMNVSTLELGDSALYLCASSWQGGAYNEQFFGPGTRLTVL.

The chain recombines TRBV28 with TRBJ1-2, with D maybe TRBD1 (5 bases). Trimming stripped 10 bases from V and 1 base from J, with 10 bases between. Germline values: CDR1 MDHEN, CDR2 SYDVKM. The length of the CDR3 is 12 residues. CDR3 protein: CATTTVNYGYTF. The CDR3 bases are TGTGCCACCACGACAGTTAACTATGGCTACACCTTC.

This sequence joins TRBV10-3 and TRBJ1-1; TRBD1 aligns across 7 bases. The CDR3 has 13 residues. Germline trimming cut 10 bases from V and 4 bases from J; bases unmatched to any gene: 9. The germline V gene encodes CDR1 ENHRY and CDR2 SYGVKD. The CDR3 coding sequence is TGTGCCACCGCCCAGGGGGAAGGCACTGAAGCTTTCTTT. It codes for CATAQGEGTEAFF.

This clone was observed a handful of times. J is TRBJ2-7 and V is TRBV13; 11 nucleotides agree with TRBD2. Germline V CDR1 and CDR2: PRHDT, FYEKMQ (reference sequence). Germline trimming cut 5 bases from V and 2 bases from J; bases unmatched to any gene: 8. The CDR3 sequence is 16 residues long. The CDR3 DNA follows: TGTGCCAGCAGCCGCCATAGCGGGGGGGTTACCTACGAGCAGTACTTC. Its translation is CASSRHSGGVTYEQYF.

The gene calls are TRBV5-1 and TRBJ2-2, with a possible D match to TRBD1 (6 bases). Germline CDR1 is SGHRS and CDR2 is YFSETQ. The length of the CDR3 is 15 residues. Trimming removed 4 bases at V and 4 bases at J, with 14 bases between. The CDR3 DNA follows: TGCGCCAGCAGCCTTCAGGGGTCGGGCACCGGGGAGCTGTTTTTT. Translation gives CASSLQGSGTGELFF.

V is TRBV18 and J is TRBJ1-1, with no clear D. This CDR3 comprises 16 residues. V lost 1 base to trimming and J lost 1 base, with 13 bases between them. Germline V gene data show CDR1 as KGHSH and CDR2 as LQKENI. CDR3 bases: TGTGCCAGCTCACCACAGCAGGCTTATCGGAACACTGAAGCTTTCTTT. Amino acids: CASSPQQAYRNTEAFF.

The V call is TRBV5-6, the J call TRBJ1-1; the D is unclear. V lost 1 base and J 4 bases, leaving 14 bases between the germline ends. CDR3 length: 15 residues. Germline CDR1 reads SGHDT; CDR2 reads YYEEEE. As DNA, the CDR3 is TGTGCCAGCAGCTTGAGGCCAGGAAGAAGCACTGAAGCTTTCTTT. Protein sequence: CASSLRPGRSTEAFF.

This clone has only a few counts. The chain employs TRBV19 and TRBJ1-2; TRBD1 is a possible D gene (5 bases). Germline CDR1 and CDR2: LNHDA and SQIVND (reference sequence). The CDR3 runs to 11 residues. Trimming took 10 bases from V and 8 from J, leaving 14 bases between them. CDR3 sequence reads: CATENRGGYTF. CDR3 nucleotides: TGTGCCACCGAGAATAGGGGAGGCTACACCTTC.

This clone was observed once. The chain carries TRBV28 and TRBJ1-2, with D possibly matching TRBD1 (6 bases). Germline CDR1 reads MDHEN; CDR2 reads SYDVKM. Trimming pared 2 bases from V and 5 bases from J, leaving 15 bases between. This CDR3 comprises 15 residues. CDR3 bases: TGTGCCAGCAGTTTAGGGGCGAACAGGGTATATGGCTACACCTTC. Its translation: CASSLGANRVYGYTF.

The gene calls are TRBV5-1 and TRBJ1-2, with 8 bases identical to TRBD1. Trimming cost V 4 bases and J 6 bases; bases outside gene matches: 2. This CDR3 spans 12 amino acids. In germline, CDR1 is SGHRS, CDR2 YFSETQ. The CDR3 here is CASSEDRDGYTF. CDR3 DNA: TGCGCCAGCAGCGAGGACAGGGATGGCTACACCTTC.

The rearrangement uses TRBV19 and TRBJ1-1; weak D call: TRBD1 (6 bases). The CDR3 is 13 amino acids. V was cut by 5 bases and J by 4 bases, with 11 bases left in between. From germline, CDR1 is LNHDA and CDR2 SQIVND (reference sequence). In DNA, the CDR3 is TGTGCCAGTAGTTTCACAGGGTTCACTGAAGCTTTCTTT. It translates to CASSFTGFTEAFF.

This rearrangement joins TRBV30 to TRBJ1-4; 9 nucleotides align to TRBD1. The CDR3 extends over 13 amino acids. Germline V gives CDR1 GTSNPN, CDR2 SVGIG (reference sequence). Trimming cost V 0 bases and J 8 bases; bases outside gene matches: 1. This chain's CDR3 is CAWSVQGAEKLFF. DNA for the CDR3: TGTGCCTGGAGTGTACAGGGGGCCGAAAAACTGTTTTTT.